The following is a T cell receptor (beta chain) sequence with its context. It lacks a known antigen. One base away there is no much larger clone; base qualities are not given. The treatment or condition label here, explained by the study, means: allogeneic hematopoietic cell transplantation with graft depleted of TCRalphabeta T cells and CD19 B cells. Transplant recipients were children who received TCRalphabeta/CD19-depleted allogeneic hematopoietic cell grafts. The data were obtained in a study of T-cell reconstitution after alpha-beta-depleted transplantation in children (dated by TCRdb to about 2016). About the full investigation: Using TCR repertoire profiling, the study quantitatively followed how T-cell immune reconstitution unfolded in children after TCRalphabeta/CD19-depleted allogeneic hematopoietic cell transplantation.

The method behind the library was PCR. Sequencing used an Illumina HiSeq 2500. TCR library preparation used molecular barcoding, with unique molecular identifiers applied to normalize quantification of the TCRbeta repertoire. TCRdb's own reprocessing of the public reads used fastp at Q25 and MiXCR and kept productive beta chains. All rows with the same CDR3 protein become a single entry with the most common DNA and genes. The sample profile shows around 700,000 distinct CDR3 sequences; around 12% of them were found once. The ten top clones hold around 0.79% of the sample. Overall study results and their limits: In some patients, the high TCRbeta diversity seen at day 60 was put down to recipient T cells and intrathymic progenitors that had survived conditioning. Over the following months the frequencies of hyperexpanded clones went down, and after one year T-cell counts and TCRbeta diversity were mostly credited to newly produced T cells. Apparently early alphabetaT-cell count recovery about two months after transplant reportedly relied on only several hundred rapidly expanded clones derived from non-depleted graft cells.

The CDR3 measures 13 amino acids from cysteine to phenylalanine. Only the CDR3 DNA is retained, 39 bases long and in frame from the first base. V loses 6 bases, J loses 3 bases, and the germline ends lie 9 bases apart. The origin of this receptor is a girl aged 2 to 9 with congenital amegakaryocytic thrombocytopenia, due to receive a stem cell transplant. The sequenced sample was PBMCs, obtained before TCRalphabeta/CD19-depleted stem cell transplant. The receptor chain draws on TRBV12-3 or TRBV12-4 and TRBJ1-5, with a weak D call of TRBD1 (5 bases match). DNA sequence: TGTGCCAGCAGGACAGCGGTCAATCAGCCCCAGCATTTT. Its translation reads: CASRTAVNQPQHF.